The 2 T cell receptor beta chains reported below all come from one sample, sequenced in a study of T cells in narcolepsy. Sequenced by immunoSEQ multiplex PCR; TCRdb stores in-frame clones only, minus some. The data contain around 17,000 clones, 55% to 80% of them seen just once; the ten biggest clones take up 14%. The sequenced material came from CD45RA- memory CD8+ T cells from PBMCs. These receptors originate from a human donor with narcolepsy.

This clone was found a few times. The junction and the germline gene differ at one end; a read error may be behind it. The sample has other DNA sequences that encode this CDR3 too. This chain joins TRBV4-1 and TRBJ1-1, with 10 bases identical to TRBD1. The CDR3 loop spans 15 amino acids. The V gene's germline CDR1 is MGHRA and CDR2 YSYEKL. The CDR3: CASSQARTGGTEAFF. CDR3 nucleotides: TGTGCCAGCAGCCAAGCCAGGACAGGGGGCACTGAAGCTTTCTTT.

This chain joins TRBV6-5 and TRBJ1-4; D possibly corresponds to TRBD1 (5 bases). The germline V gene has CDR1 MNHEY and CDR2 SVGAGI. V shed 0 bases and J shed 3 bases, with 5 bases lying between them. This CDR3 has 14 residues. The CDR3 loop reads CASSYSGANEKLFF. CDR3 nucleotide sequence: TGTGCCAGCAGTTACTCGGGGGCTAATGAAAAACTGTTTTTT.